This T cell receptor (beta chain) was documented in a study of blood T cell repertoires in COVID-19. Study summary: Sample material is recorded as cDNA or gDNA derived from T cells, B-cell-depleted T cells, or PBMCs.

CDR3 length: 16 residues. Germline V gene data show CDR1 as LGHDT and CDR2 as YNNKEL (reference sequence). V lost 0 bases to trimming and J lost 1 base, with 10 bases between them. Profiling relied on immunoSEQ multiplex PCR, and the TCRdb table lists in-frame clones only, not all of them. The repertoire holds over 90,000 clones, with around 88% as singletons. This sequence was found in a human donor in a cohort sampled during active COVID-19. The V call is TRBV3-1 (or the pseudogene TRBV3-2), the J call TRBJ2-1, with D possibly matching TRBD1 (5 bases). Sequenced sample: peripheral blood. In DNA, the CDR3 is TGTGCCAGCAGCCAAGACCGGCGGACATCCTACAATGAGCAGTTCTTC. It codes for CASSQDRRTSYNEQFF.